The rows below give T cell receptor beta chains drawn from one sample of a study of naive and memory T cell subsets. TCRdb re-called the UMI-ligation and nested PCR reads through MiXCR, storing one row per CDR3 protein. The sample has tens of thousands of distinct CDR3 sequences, about 11% seen once; the top ten hold approximately 0.14%. What was sequenced was naive CD4+ T cells from blood. All receptors derive from a human donor in good health. CDR3s include the opening cysteine and the closing phenylalanine or tryptophan. D genes are given only for firm matches. Clone size appears in some rows only: once, few, many, or a class for an expanded clone.

clone_size	v_call	d_call	j_call	cdr3_aa	cdr3_nt
once	TRBV6-1	NA	TRBJ1-1	CASNPWGVDTEAFF	TGTGCCAGCAATCCCTGGGGGGTAGACACTGAAGCTTTCTTT
many	TRBV25-1	NA	TRBJ2-2	CASSDLRDTGELFF	TGTGCCAGCAGTGATCTCCGGGACACCGGGGAGCTGTTTTTT
few	TRBV11-1	NA	TRBJ2-6	CASSSPRGAPTSGANVLTF	TGTGCCAGCAGCTCCCCTCGAGGAGCACCCACCTCTGGGGCCAACGTCCTGACTTTC
NA	TRBV12-3/TRBV12-4	TRBD2	TRBJ2-1	CASSLEAGGLGEQFF	TGTGCCAGCAGCTTAGAAGCGGGAGGGTTAGGTGAGCAGTTCTTC
few	TRBV20-1	NA	TRBJ1-3	CSAPESGVGNTIYF	TGCAGTGCCCCTGAATCAGGGGTAGGAAACACCATATATTTT
NA	TRBV19	TRBD2	TRBJ2-1	CASSIPGLAGDNEQFF	TGTGCCAGTAGTATACCCGGTCTAGCGGGAGACAATGAGCAGTTCTTC
few	TRBV3-1	NA	TRBJ2-5	CASSQIEREQETQYF	TGTGCCAGCAGCCAAATCGAGCGAGAACAAGAGACCCAGTACTTC
NA	TRBV10-3	TRBD1	TRBJ1-2	CAISDVGQGVGGYTF	TGTGCCATCAGTGATGTCGGACAGGGGGTGGGTGGCTACACCTTC
few	TRBV30	NA	TRBJ2-7	CAWSVWRGHLNSYEQYF	TGTGCCTGGAGTGTTTGGAGGGGGCACCTCAATTCCTACGAGCAGTACTTC
NA	TRBV15	NA	TRBJ2-7	CATSRPTGHEQYF	TGTGCCACCAGCAGACCGACGGGTCATGAGCAGTACTTC
many	TRBV20-1	TRBD2	TRBJ2-7	CSASPGLRSNEQYF	TGCAGTGCTTCCCCGGGACTACGTTCTAACGAGCAGTACTTC
few	TRBV6-1	NA	TRBJ2-2	CASRRANANTGELFF	TGTGCCAGCAGAAGGGCCAACGCGAACACCGGGGAGCTGTTTTTT
few	TRBV18	NA	TRBJ1-6	CASSYGQMNSPLHF	TGTGCCAGCTCCTACGGACAGATGAATTCACCCCTCCACTTT
NA	TRBV7-8	NA	TRBJ2-1	CASSSLINEQFF	TGTGCCAGCAGCTCCTTAATCAATGAGCAGTTCTTC
NA	TRBV7-2	TRBD2	TRBJ2-7	CASRSGGATYEQYF	TGTGCCAGCAGGTCGGGGGGGGCTACCTACGAGCAGTACTTC
few	TRBV12-3/TRBV12-4	TRBD1	TRBJ2-7	CASSPAGTGFYEQYF	TGTGCCAGCAGTCCCGCCGGGACAGGGTTCTACGAGCAGTACTTC
few	TRBV11-2	NA	TRBJ2-3	CASSLDRIGTDTQYF	TGTGCCAGCAGCTTAGACAGGATTGGCACAGATACGCAGTATTTT
few	TRBV27	NA	TRBJ1-2	CASSLSPVLNYGYTF	TGTGCCAGCAGTTTATCACCAGTCCTAAACTATGGCTACACCTTC
few	TRBV11-3	NA	TRBJ1-6	CASSFSPSTIETLHF	TGTGCCAGCAGCTTTTCCCCTTCGACCATAGAGACCCTCCACTTT
few	TRBV18	NA	TRBJ2-1	CASSPPGLTTVFYEQFF	TGTGCCAGCTCACCGCCGGGACTCACGACAGTTTTCTATGAGCAGTTCTTC
few	TRBV14	TRBD1	TRBJ2-7	CASRPGQGGNEQYF	TGTGCCAGCAGACCGGGACAGGGTGGCAACGAGCAGTACTTC
NA	TRBV2	TRBD1	TRBJ2-5	CASRRDREETQYF	TGTGCCAGCAGGAGGGACAGGGAAGAGACCCAGTACTTC
few	TRBV7-2	TRBD2	TRBJ2-5	CASSRSAGQETQYF	TGTGCCAGCAGCAGATCAGCGGGGCAAGAGACCCAGTACTTC
NA	TRBV6-2/TRBV6-3	NA	TRBJ1-2	CASSTLGGGYTF	TGTGCCAGCAGTACCCTGGGCGGTGGCTACACCTTC
NA	TRBV28	TRBD1	TRBJ1-1	CASRTGQGLAFF	TGTGCCAGCAGAACCGGACAGGGGTTGGCTTTCTTT
few	TRBV29-1	NA	TRBJ1-1	CSVWWGSNTEAFF	TGCAGCGTCTGGTGGGGGAGTAACACTGAAGCTTTCTTT
NA	TRBV6-9	TRBD2	TRBJ2-1	CASSYSGQPGGMGEQFF	TGTGCCAGCAGTTATTCAGGGCAACCGGGAGGAATGGGTGAGCAGTTCTTC
NA	TRBV11-2	NA	TRBJ2-1	CASSLVLDRNEQFF	TGTGCCAGCAGCTTAGTCCTAGACCGCAATGAGCAGTTCTTC
many	TRBV24-1	NA	TRBJ2-1	CATSELNNPRDEQFF	TGTGCCACCAGTGAATTAAACAACCCTAGGGATGAGCAGTTCTTC
NA	TRBV6-2/TRBV6-3	NA	TRBJ2-7	CASGLAIYEQYF	TGTGCCAGCGGGCTCGCGATCTACGAGCAGTACTTC
many	TRBV12-3/TRBV12-4	NA	TRBJ2-5	CASSFDGTLRETQYF	TGTGCCAGCAGTTTTGACGGGACTCTACGAGAGACCCAGTACTTC
NA	TRBV6-2/TRBV6-3	TRBD1	TRBJ2-2	CASSPTGVGTGELFF	TGTGCCAGCAGCCCAACAGGGGTTGGCACCGGGGAGCTGTTTTTT
many	TRBV20-1	NA	TRBJ2-7	CSARDPGHEQYF	TGCAGTGCTAGAGATCCTGGGCACGAGCAGTACTTC
few	TRBV28	NA	TRBJ2-2	CASSRIANTGELFF	TGTGCCAGCAGTCGGATAGCGAACACCGGGGAGCTGTTTTTT
few	TRBV20-1	NA	TRBJ1-5	CSARRSDNQPQHF	TGCAGTGCTAGGAGGAGTGACAATCAGCCCCAGCATTTT
NA	TRBV7-2	TRBD2	TRBJ2-3	CASSLAIAGGQRTTDTQYF	TGTGCCAGCAGCTTAGCAATAGCGGGGGGCCAGAGAACCACAGATACGCAGTATTTT
many	TRBV5-6	NA	TRBJ2-7	CASSLRDGTYEQYF	TGTGCCAGCAGCCTTCGGGACGGTACCTACGAGCAGTACTTC
few	TRBV23-1	TRBD2	TRBJ2-1	CASSHPGLAGLNEQFF	TGCGCCAGCAGTCACCCCGGACTAGCGGGCCTCAATGAGCAGTTCTTC